The 12 T cell receptor beta chains given below trace back to one sample, sequenced in a study of T-cell memory formation after mild COVID-19. TCRdb itself ran the 5' RACE reads through MiXCR, one entry per CDR3 protein. Of approximately 400,000 distinct CDR3 sequences listed, roughly 18% are singletons. Material for sequencing was PBMCs or a T cell subset sorted from them (not recorded which). These receptors all stem from a man aged 18 to 29 who had mild COVID-19 (a few samples of this study predate the infection). Cell type and time point are not known.

This clonotype is a singleton in its sample. This chain uses TRBV7-9 with TRBJ1-1; tentatively, D is TRBD1 (6 bases). Germline CDR1 is SEHNR and CDR2 is FQNEAQ (reference sequence). V was pared by 5 bases and J by 5 bases, with 9 bases between. CDR3 length: 12 amino acids. The CDR3 DNA reads TGTGCCAGCAGCGCCACAGGGACTGAAGCTTTCTTT. Translating it yields CASSATGTEAFF.

J is TRBJ2-5 and V is TRBV9; no clear D. The CDR3 sequence is 13 residues long. CDR1 is SGDLS and CDR2 is YYNGEE in the germline V gene. Trimming stripped 0 bases from V and 5 bases from J, with 8 bases between. The CDR3 coding sequence is TGTGCCAGCAGCGTAGCGGTATACGAGACCCAGTACTTC. Its protein is CASSVAVYETQYF.

The rearrangement uses TRBV28 and TRBJ1-1; maybe TRBD1 (6 bases). There are 14 residues in the CDR3. Germline V gene lookup returns CDR1 MDHEN and CDR2 SYDVKM. The V gene lost 8 bases and the J gene lost 1 base, with 14 bases spanning the gap. The DNA for the CDR3 is TGTGCCAGCGTACCCGGACAGAGGAACACTGAAGCTTTCTTT. Protein sequence: CASVPGQRNTEAFF.

The gene calls are TRBV29-1 and TRBJ2-1; TRBD1 aligns across 9 bases. CDR3 length: 16 amino acids. J lost 7 bases, V lost 7 bases, and 17 bases had no gene match. Germline V gives CDR1 SQVTM, CDR2 ANQGSEA. In DNA form, the CDR3 reads TGCAGCGCAACCCGAGGGCGCGGGACAGGGATGAATGAGCAGTTCTTC. This codes for CSATRGRGTGMNEQFF.

The chain joins TRBV7-2 to TRBJ2-1; D perhaps matches TRBD2 (5 bases). Per germline, CDR1 SGHTA and CDR2 FQGNSA. The V end was cut by 0 bases, the J end by 12 bases, with 9 bases between. The CDR3 length is 12 residues. CDR3 region: CASSLARVVQFF. As DNA, the CDR3 is TGTGCCAGCAGCTTAGCGCGGGTTGTGCAGTTCTTC.

This rearrangement joins TRBV5-6 to TRBJ1-4; no clear D gene. Germline CDR1 and CDR2: SGHDT and YYEEEE. The CDR3 extends over 13 amino acids. V gave up 4 bases and J gave up 7 bases, with 11 bases separating them. As DNA, the CDR3 is TGTGCCAGCAGCCTGGGGATTGGTGAAAAACTGTTTTTT. Translated, it gives CASSLGIGEKLFF.

The chain has TRBV5-6 and TRBJ2-4; D is unclear. Germline CDR1 and CDR2: SGHDT and YYEEEE. The CDR3 has 14 residues. V dropped 0 bases and J dropped 14 bases, with 18 bases sitting between them. The CDR3 nucleotides are TGTGCCAGCAGCTTGGAGGGAAGGCCAAGTAGGGAGTACTTC. This codes for CASSLEGRPSREYF.

This rearrangement joins TRBV20-1 to TRBJ1-5, with D perhaps TRBD1 (6 bases). The CDR3 is 14 amino acids. From germline, CDR1 is DFQATT and CDR2 SNEGSKA (reference sequence). Between the trimmed V and J ends, which lost 5 bases and 5 bases, there was a span of 16 bases. The CDR3 is CSAYDRHPDQPQHF. The CDR3 DNA sequence: TGCAGTGCTTATGACAGGCACCCGGATCAGCCCCAGCATTTT.

The chain joins TRBV12-5 to TRBJ2-1; no clear D. This CDR3 has 15 amino acids. Germline CDR1 reads LGHNT; CDR2 reads FRNRAP. The V end was cut by 3 bases, the J end by 4 bases, with 13 bases between. CDR3 loop: CASGFLGLGYNEQFF. The CDR3 nucleotides read TGTGCTAGTGGTTTCTTGGGGTTGGGATACAATGAGCAGTTCTTC.

This clonotype was seen a handful of times. The rearrangement links TRBV20-1 to TRBJ2-7; D not resolved. The CDR3 runs to 11 residues. CDR1 is DFQATT and CDR2 is SNEGSKA in the germline V gene (reference sequence). V lost 6 bases and J 6 bases, leaving 12 bases between the germline ends. CDR3 amino acids: CSASERAEQYF. Written as DNA, the CDR3 is TGCAGTGCCTCCGAACGGGCCGAGCAGTACTTC.

This clonotype was detected once. The chain has TRBV7-9 and TRBJ1-4; TRBD1 aligns across 8 bases. The CDR3 runs 15 residues. V lost 5 bases, J lost 2 bases, and 4 bases stayed unmatched. Germline lookup yields CDR1 SEHNR and CDR2 FQNEAQ (reference sequence). Here the CDR3 DNA reads TGTGCCAGCAGCCGACAGGGGTGGACTAATGAAAAACTGTTTTTT. Its translation is CASSRQGWTNEKLFF. Filled out from reference TRBV7-9 and TRBJ1-4, the complete variable domain reads DTGVSQNPRHKITKRGQNVTFRCDPISEHNRLYWYRQTLGQGPEFLTYFQNEAQLEKSRLLSDRFSAERPKGSFSTLEIQRTEQGDSAMYLCASSRQGWTNEKLFFGSGTQLSVL.

There are a few counts of this clonotype. The J gene is TRBJ2-1, the V gene TRBV7-2; 7 nucleotides match TRBD1. Germline CDR1 reads SGHTA; CDR2 reads FQGNSA. Losses at the gene ends were 6 bases for V and 6 bases for J; bases not matched to a gene: 8. The CDR3 runs to 14 residues. The CDR3 here is CASSFQDRLNEQFF. Here the CDR3 DNA reads TGTGCCAGCAGTTTTCAGGACAGGCTCAATGAGCAGTTCTTC.